The entry below describes one T cell receptor beta chain. These data come from a study of T cell changes during pregnancy in multiple sclerosis. The repertoire was sequenced with immunoSEQ multiplex PCR; TCRdb's copy has only in-frame clones and lacks some. The table lists about 36,000 clones, roughly 92% of them singletons. Looked up from germline, CDR1 is MDHEN and CDR2 is SYDVKM. With V trimmed by 4 bases and J by 1 base, 5 bases remained unmatched. This CDR3 has 15 amino acids. Sequences were derived from CD4+ T cells from peripheral blood mononuclear cells, sampled in the third trimester of pregnancy. The chain employs TRBV28 and TRBJ1-1, with 8 bases aligning to TRBD1. The sequence came from a female donor in good health, enrolled as a control in a pregnancy study. For the CDR3, the DNA is TGTGCCAGCAGTTCCACCGGGACAGGGAACACTGAAGCTTTCTTT. It encodes CASSSTGTGNTEAFF. Full variable domain (missing parts from reference TRBV28 and TRBJ1-1): DVKVTQSSRYLVKRTGEKVFLECVQDMDHENMFWYRQDPGLGLRLIYFSYDVKMKEKGDIPEGYSVSREKKERFSLILESASTNQTSMYLCASSSTGTGNTEAFFGQGTRLTVV.